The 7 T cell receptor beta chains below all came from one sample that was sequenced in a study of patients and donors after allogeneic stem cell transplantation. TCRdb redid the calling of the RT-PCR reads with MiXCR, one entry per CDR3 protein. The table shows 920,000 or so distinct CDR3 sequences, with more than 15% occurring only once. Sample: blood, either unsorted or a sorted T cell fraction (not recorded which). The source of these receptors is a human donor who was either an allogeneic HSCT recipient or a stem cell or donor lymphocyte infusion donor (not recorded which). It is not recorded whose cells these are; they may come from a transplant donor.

For the CDR3, the DNA is TGCGCCAGCAGCTTGGTTGGGACAGGGGCAAACATTCAGTACTTC. This translates into CASSLVGTGANIQYF. The chain recombines TRBV5-1 with TRBJ2-4; 10 bases are a match to TRBD1. Germline lookup yields CDR1 SGHRS and CDR2 YFSETQ. V lost 0 bases and J lost 6; bases outside the gene matches: 3. This CDR3 is 15 amino acids long.

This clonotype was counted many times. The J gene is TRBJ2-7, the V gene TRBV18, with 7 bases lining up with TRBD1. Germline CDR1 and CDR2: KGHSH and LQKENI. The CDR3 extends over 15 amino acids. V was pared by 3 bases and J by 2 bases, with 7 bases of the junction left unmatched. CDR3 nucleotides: TGTGCCAGCTCACCTGAGACAGGGTCTACCTACGAGCAGTACTTC. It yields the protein CASSPETGSTYEQYF.

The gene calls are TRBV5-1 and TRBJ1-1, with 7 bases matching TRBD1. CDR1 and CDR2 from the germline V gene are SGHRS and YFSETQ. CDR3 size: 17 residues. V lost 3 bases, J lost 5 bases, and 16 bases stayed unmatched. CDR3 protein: CASSYLYPGGRGTEAFF. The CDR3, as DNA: TGCGCCAGCAGCTACTTATATCCAGGGGGGAGGGGAACTGAAGCTTTCTTT.

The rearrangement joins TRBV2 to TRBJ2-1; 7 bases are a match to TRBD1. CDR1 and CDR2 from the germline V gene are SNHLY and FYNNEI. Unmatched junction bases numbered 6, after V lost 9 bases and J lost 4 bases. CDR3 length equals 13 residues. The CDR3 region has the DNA TGTGCCAGTCGGGACAGCACGTACAATGAGCAGTTCTTC. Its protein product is CASRDSTYNEQFF.

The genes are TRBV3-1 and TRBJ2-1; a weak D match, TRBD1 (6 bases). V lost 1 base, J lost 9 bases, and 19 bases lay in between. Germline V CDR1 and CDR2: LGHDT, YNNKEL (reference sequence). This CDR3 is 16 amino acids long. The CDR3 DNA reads TGTGCCAGCAGCCAAGGCACCAAAGGGGGTTTGGGTGAGCAGTTCTTC. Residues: CASSQGTKGGLGEQFF.

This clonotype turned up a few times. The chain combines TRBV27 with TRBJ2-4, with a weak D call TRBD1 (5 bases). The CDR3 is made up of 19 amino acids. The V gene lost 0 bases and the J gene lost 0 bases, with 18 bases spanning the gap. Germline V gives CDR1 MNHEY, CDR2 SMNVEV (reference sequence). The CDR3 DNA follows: TGTGCCAGCAGTTTATCGGCGGACAAGGTTTCACTAGCCAAAAACATTCAGTACTTC. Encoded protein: CASSLSADKVSLAKNIQYF.

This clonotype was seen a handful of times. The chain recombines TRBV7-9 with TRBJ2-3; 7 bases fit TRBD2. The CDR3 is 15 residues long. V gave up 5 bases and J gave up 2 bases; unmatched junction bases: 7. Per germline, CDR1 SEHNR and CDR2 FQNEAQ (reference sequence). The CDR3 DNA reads TGTGCCAGCAGCAACTCGCGGGGGATCACAGATACGCAGTATTTT. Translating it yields CASSNSRGITDTQYF. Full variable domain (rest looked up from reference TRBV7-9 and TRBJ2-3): DTGVSQNPRHKITKRGQNVTFRCDPISEHNRLYWYRQTLGQGPEFLTYFQNEAQLEKSRLLSDRFSAERPKGSFSTLEIQRTEQGDSAMYLCASSNSRGITDTQYFGPGTRLTVL.